Given below is one T cell receptor (beta chain) in context. Its target is unknown. The data belong to a study of cytomegalovirus exposure and HLA in healthy donors. Study-wide background: Roughly 80 million unique TCRs from HLA-typed donors made up an early data release. Study outcomes and limitations: Later analysis found that TCR beta chains associated with HLA were more clonally expanded than other, equally common chains. HLA alleles were associated with 18,000 or so TCR beta sequences in a later analysis at 0.05 false discovery rate.

Use of 60 Vbeta and 13 Jbeta primers characterized the PCR. In the original analysis: About 12 million shared chains were among the 80 million or so unique TCR beta chains that a later analysis counted. The data were produced by immunoSEQ multiplex PCR, yet TCRdb's version contains in-frame clones alone and is incomplete. V, J and clone size were drawn from that table, and D and trimming were deduced from the DNA. This repertoire includes about 120,000 clones. The ends were cut back, 2 bases at V and 8 bases at J, with 13 bases in the middle. Germline CDR1 reads SGDLS; CDR2 reads YYNGEE. The CDR3 runs 13 residues.

J is TRBJ1-1 and V is TRBV9; the D gene is possibly TRBD1 (5 bases). This TCR derives from a man aged 18 to 29 in good health and CMV-seronegative. What was sequenced was PBMCs. The CDR3 bases are TGTGCCAGCAGCGTTAAACCCGGGGGGGAAGCTTTCTTT. It encodes CASSVKPGGEAFF.